Listed here are 9 T cell receptor beta chains from one sample, sequenced in a study of CD8 T cells in Susac syndrome. An amount of RNA that ranged from roughly 0.45 to 1 ug was reverse transcribed with random hexamers. TCRdb itself ran the immunoSEQ multiplex PCR reads through MiXCR, one entry per CDR3 protein. Counted here are roughly 300,000 distinct CDR3 sequences, 70% to 90% occurring once; the ten biggest clones make up over 0.09%. Sequenced sample: CD8+ T cells from PBMCs. These TCRs come from a human donor with multiple sclerosis.

The chain carries TRBV27 and TRBJ2-1; D not resolved. The CDR3 spans 13 residues. Trimming removed 7 bases at V and 4 bases at J, with 11 bases between. Germline V CDR1 and CDR2: MNHEY, SMNVEV (reference sequence). CDR3 DNA: TGTGCCAGCAAGGGCCTGTTATACAATGAGCAGTTCTTC. This sequence encodes CASKGLLYNEQFF.

The chain joins TRBV5-6 to TRBJ1-4, with D possibly TRBD1 on 5 matching bases. CDR1 SGHDT and CDR2 YYEEEE come from the germline V gene. The CDR3 is 13 residues long. Trimming stripped 0 bases from V and 10 bases from J, with 10 bases between. CDR3 in DNA: TGTGCCAGCAGCTTGGGAGACGGGGGAAAACTGTTTTTT. It yields the protein CASSLGDGGKLFF.

This chain links TRBV7-9 with TRBJ2-1; the D call may be TRBD1 or TRBD2 (5 bases each). Between the trimmed V and J ends, which lost 5 bases and 7 bases, there was a span of 12 bases. The CDR3 runs 13 residues. Per germline, CDR1 SEHNR and CDR2 FQNEAQ (reference sequence). The CDR3 region is CASSRGRANEQFF. DNA for the CDR3: TGTGCCAGCAGCCGGGGCCGCGCTAATGAGCAGTTCTTC.

The V call is TRBV11-2, the J call TRBJ1-1; possible D gene TRBD1, 5 bases. This CDR3 has 14 residues. The V end was cut by 6 bases, the J end by 7 bases, with 18 bases between. Germline V CDR1 and CDR2: SGHAT, FQNNGV. The CDR3: CASRTSGLFVEAFF. The CDR3 region has the DNA TGTGCCAGCAGAACATCGGGACTGTTCGTTGAAGCTTTCTTT.

In its sample, this clonotype was seen once. The chain combines TRBV6-5 with TRBJ1-1, with 12 bases that match TRBD1. The CDR3 is 17 amino acids. Per the germline V gene, CDR1 is MNHEY and CDR2 is SVGAGI. With 0 bases clipped from V and 4 bases from J, the junction kept 6 bases outside the gene matches. As DNA, the CDR3 is TGTGCCAGCAGTTACTCGTTCGGGGACAGGGGGCCCACTGAAGCTTTCTTT. It translates to CASSYSFGDRGPTEAFF.

In its sample, this clonotype was seen a few times. The rearrangement uses TRBV28 and TRBJ1-3; D not resolved. The CDR3 spans 15 residues. V gave up 2 bases and J gave up 0 bases, with 8 bases separating them. CDR1 is MDHEN, CDR2 SYDVKM, per germline. CDR3 region: CASSLPGSSGNTIYF. The CDR3 DNA reads as TGTGCCAGCAGTTTACCTGGAAGCTCTGGAAACACCATATATTTT.

The chain carries TRBV6-5 and TRBJ1-1; D ambiguous. There are 12 residues in the CDR3. V gave up 5 bases and J gave up 0 bases, with 4 bases separating them. Germline CDR1 is MNHEY and CDR2 is SVGAGI. The CDR3 region is CASSAMNTEAFF. DNA of the CDR3: TGTGCCAGCAGTGCAATGAACACTGAAGCTTTCTTT.

There are a few counts of this clonotype. The chain couples TRBV20-1 to TRBJ2-7, with D tentatively TRBD2 (6 bases). This CDR3 contains 17 residues. The V end was cut by 0 bases, the J end by 0 bases, with 18 bases between. CDR1 is DFQATT and CDR2 is SNEGSKA in the germline V gene (reference sequence). CDR3 residues: CSARDSLRLTSSYEQYF. CDR3 DNA sequence: TGCAGTGCTAGAGATTCTCTGAGACTGACTAGCTCCTACGAGCAGTACTTC.

As DNA, the CDR3 is TGTGCCAGCAGCCCACCTAAGGACAGGGAAGACCCCGGGGAGCTGTTTTTT. It codes for CASSPPKDREDPGELFF. V is TRBV28 and J is TRBJ2-2; 8 nucleotides line up with TRBD1. J gave up 6 bases and V 6 bases, and 15 bases lay outside the gene matches. CDR1 and CDR2 (germline): MDHEN, SYDVKM. The CDR3 covers 17 residues.